These 5 T cell receptor beta chains originate from one sample sequenced in a study of blood T cell repertoires in COVID-19. Libraries were prepared by immunoSEQ multiplex PCR; TCRdb keeps only in-frame clonotypes and omits some of them. The table records about 39,000 clones, roughly 80% of them present only once. Sequenced sample: peripheral blood. All receptors derive from a man in his 60s in a cohort sampled during active COVID-19.

The rearrangement uses TRBV6-2 or TRBV6-3 and TRBJ2-7; 10 nucleotides match TRBD1. Unmatched junction bases numbered 4, after V lost 2 bases and J lost 3 bases. Germline assignment: CDR1 MNHEY and CDR2 SVGEGT. There are 15 residues in the CDR3. Here the CDR3 DNA reads TGTGCCAGCAGTTACAGGGGACAGGGGATCTACGAGCAGTACTTC. Residues: CASSYRGQGIYEQYF.

This chain connects TRBV29-1 to TRBJ1-4, with D possibly matching TRBD1 (5 bases). Germline loops: CDR1 SQVTM, CDR2 ANQGSEA. V shed 4 bases and J shed 8 bases, with 14 bases lying between them. The CDR3 covers 13 residues. CDR3 region: CSVGGPGGEKLFF. For the CDR3, the DNA is TGCAGCGTTGGGGGCCCGGGAGGGGAAAAACTGTTTTTT.

Comments on this clone: Its ends do not fully match the called genes, so a read error is possible. The J gene is TRBJ2-7, the V gene TRBV25-1; 10 bases agree with TRBD1. This CDR3 contains 14 residues. The germline V gene encodes CDR1 MGHDK and CDR2 SYGVNS. The CDR3 spells CANSEDGTGVEQYF. The CDR3 DNA reads as TGTGCCAACAGTGAGGACGGGACAGGGGTCGAGCAGTACTTC.

This chain uses TRBV5-1 with TRBJ2-1; TRBD2 agrees at 12 bases. V shed 0 bases, J shed 9 bases, and the junction held 7 bases outside the gene matches. CDR1 is SGHRS, CDR2 YFSETQ, per germline. This CDR3 contains 16 residues. The CDR3 is CASSLVSSGRAGEQFF. The DNA of the CDR3 is TGCGCCAGCAGCTTGGTATCTAGCGGGAGGGCAGGTGAGCAGTTCTTC.

The chain links TRBV28 to TRBJ2-7, with 10 positions matching TRBD2. The V gene's germline CDR1 is MDHEN and CDR2 SYDVKM. V gave up 3 bases and J gave up 8 bases; unmatched junction bases: 7. The CDR3 contains 14 residues. DNA for the CDR3: TGTGCCAGCAGTTTTGGAGTTAGCGGGAGGCAGCAGTACTTC. Protein sequence: CASSFGVSGRQQYF. Full variable domain (missing parts from reference TRBV28 and TRBJ2-7): DVKVTQSSRYLVKRTGEKVFLECVQDMDHENMFWYRQDPGLGLRLIYFSYDVKMKEKGDIPEGYSVSREKKERFSLILESASTNQTSMYLCASSFGVSGRQQYFGPGTRLTVT.